This entry concerns a single T cell receptor (beta chain). Clones were sequenced by immunoSEQ multiplex PCR, and TCRdb holds only the in-frame ones, with some missing. The sample lists about 49,000 clones, 75% to 80% occurring once. This entry belongs to a study of OX40 agonist ivuxolimab in advanced cancers. The CDR3 runs 15 residues. J lost 1 base, V lost 0 bases, and 2 bases had no gene match. Looked up from germline, CDR1 is SGDLS and CDR2 is YYNGEE. The rearrangement joins TRBV9 to TRBJ2-3; 7 bases map to TRBD1. This TCR derives from an adult with an advanced solid tumor such as melanoma, head and neck, liver or kidney cancer. Specimen: CD4+ or CD8+ T cells sorted from blood, collected in a trial of the OX40 agonist ivuxolimab. CDR3 in DNA: TGTGCCAGCAGCGTAGCTGGGACAGGCACAGATACGCAGTATTTT. It is translated as CASSVAGTGTDTQYF.